The rows below give T cell receptor beta chains drawn from one sample of a study of blood T cell repertoires in COVID-19. Clones were read by immunoSEQ multiplex PCR, and TCRdb kept only the in-frame ones, dropping some. The table records 150,000 or so clones, roughly four fifths of them present only once. Sample: peripheral blood. The receptors shown here come from a man aged 35 to 55 who had recovered from COVID-19. The CDR3 runs from the conserved cysteine through the conserved F or W. The D gene is left open where the match is weak. Part of the rows lack a size; the others show once, few, many or a class for expanded clones.

size: .
J: TRBJ1-6
V: TRBV19
D: .
CDR3: CASADGQVRSPLHF
DNA: TGTGCCAGTGCTGACGGCCAGGTGCGCTCACCCCTCCACTTT

size: .
J: TRBJ1-4
V: TRBV5-1
D: .
CDR3: CASSLEPGEEKLFF
DNA: TGCGCCAGCAGCTTGGAACCCGGGGAAGAAAAACTGTTTTTT

size: .
J: TRBJ2-7
V: TRBV11-3
D: .
CDR3: CASSFTGWDYEQYF
DNA: TGTGCCAGCAGCTTTACAGGGTGGGACTACGAGCAGTACTTC

size: few
J: TRBJ2-7
V: TRBV6-5
D: .
CDR3: CASRLLQGEYF
DNA: TGTGCCAGCAGACTTTTACAGGGAGAGTACTTC

size: .
J: TRBJ2-5
V: TRBV10-1
D: TRBD1
CDR3: CASRGRGPAETQYF
DNA: TGCGCCAGCAGGGGCAGGGGGCCGGCAGAGACCCAGTACTTC

size: .
J: TRBJ1-3
V: TRBV4-3
D: .
CDR3: CASSLTAGGSGNTIYF
DNA: TGCGCCAGCAGCCTGACGGCTGGAGGCTCTGGAAACACCATATATTTT

size: .
J: TRBJ1-5
V: TRBV9
D: TRBD1
CDR3: CASSGDREFGQPQHF
DNA: TGTGCCAGCAGCGGGGACAGGGAATTTGGTCAGCCCCAGCATTTT

size: few
J: TRBJ1-1
V: TRBV7-8
D: .
CDR3: CASSLRGGEDTEAFF
DNA: TGTGCCAGCAGCTTAAGGGGGGGAGAGGACACTGAAGCTTTCTTT

size: .
J: TRBJ2-3
V: TRBV6-5
D: TRBD2
CDR3: CATSRWGTNTDTQYF
DNA: TGTGCCACCTCCCGGTGGGGGACTAACACAGATACGCAGTATTTT

size: .
J: TRBJ1-1
V: TRBV15
D: .
CDR3: CATSRDKGVGLTEAFF
DNA: TGTGCCACCAGCAGAGATAAAGGTGTTGGGCTGACTGAAGCTTTCTTT

size: .
J: TRBJ2-2
V: TRBV30
D: TRBD1
CDR3: CAWSTGDAGELFF
DNA: TGTGCCTGGAGTACAGGGGACGCCGGGGAGCTGTTTTTT

size: .
J: TRBJ2-3
V: TRBV4-3
D: TRBD1
CDR3: CASSRDRGLTDTQYF
DNA: TGCGCCAGCAGTCGGGACAGGGGGCTCACAGATACGCAGTATTTT

size: .
J: TRBJ2-4
V: TRBV6-2/TRBV6-3
D: TRBD2
CDR3: CASSYSRGETGGPIHIQYF
DNA: TGTGCCAGCAGTTACTCGAGGGGCGAGACGGGAGGGCCAATACACATTCAGTACTTC

size: .
J: TRBJ2-7
V: TRBV9
D: TRBD1
CDR3: CASSPWTGGTHEQYF
DNA: TGTGCCAGCAGCCCCTGGACAGGGGGTACCCACGAGCAGTACTTC

size: many
J: TRBJ1-2
V: TRBV7-9
D: .
CDR3: CASSLLYGYTF
DNA: TGTGCCAGCAGCCTCCTCTATGGCTACACCTTC

size: .
J: TRBJ2-1
V: TRBV9
D: TRBD2
CDR3: CASGSGGANEQFF
DNA: TGTGCCAGCGGCTCCGGGGGGGCCAATGAGCAGTTCTTC

size: .
J: TRBJ2-3
V: TRBV5-1
D: TRBD2
CDR3: CASSLGPVTSGRDTDTQYF
DNA: TGCGCCAGCAGCCTGGGCCCTGTAACGAGCGGGAGGGACACAGATACGCAGTATTTT

size: .
J: TRBJ2-7
V: TRBV2
D: .
CDR3: CASSGRVNEQYF
DNA: TGTGCCAGCAGTGGGAGGGTAAACGAGCAGTACTTC

size: .
J: TRBJ2-1
V: TRBV7-9
D: .
CDR3: CASSPMLVNNEQFF
DNA: TGTGCCAGCAGCCCCATGCTAGTTAACAATGAGCAGTTCTTC

size: .
J: TRBJ1-1
V: TRBV6-1
D: TRBD1
CDR3: CASSEKTGGWTEAFF
DNA: TGTGCCAGCAGTGAAAAGACAGGGGGTTGGACTGAAGCTTTCTTT

size: .
J: TRBJ1-4
V: TRBV9
D: .
CDR3: CASSPGGSPNEKLFF
DNA: TGTGCCAGCAGCCCGGGGGGTAGCCCTAATGAAAAACTGTTTTTT

size: .
J: TRBJ1-1
V: TRBV7-9
D: .
CDR3: CASSPKPAGNTEAFF
DNA: TGTGCCAGCAGCCCTAAGCCGGCAGGGAACACTGAAGCTTTCTTT

size: .
J: TRBJ2-1
V: TRBV5-1
D: .
CDR3: CASTQAGQFGEQFF
DNA: TGCGCCAGCACCCAAGCGGGCCAGTTTGGGGAGCAGTTCTTC

size: few
J: TRBJ1-2
V: TRBV6-2/TRBV6-3
D: TRBD1
CDR3: CASSYPTTGSRSYTF
DNA: TGTGCCAGCAGTTACCCTACGACAGGGAGTAGGAGCTACACCTTC

size: .
J: TRBJ2-6
V: TRBV28
D: .
CDR3: CASSSPRVGANVLTF
DNA: TGTGCCAGCAGTTCCCCGCGGGTTGGGGCCAACGTCCTGACTTTC

size: .
J: TRBJ2-2
V: TRBV6-2/TRBV6-3
D: .
CDR3: CASSLRAGELFF
DNA: TGTGCCAGCAGTCTCCGAGCCGGGGAGCTGTTTTTT

size: .
J: TRBJ1-6
V: TRBV30
D: TRBD1
CDR3: CAWSGQGDSPLHF
DNA: TGTGCCTGGAGTGGACAGGGAGATTCACCCCTCCACTTT

size: .
J: TRBJ2-3
V: TRBV7-8
D: .
CDR3: CASSSLPEDTQYF
DNA: TGTGCCAGCAGTAGCCTGCCAGAGGATACGCAGTATTTT

size: .
J: TRBJ2-7
V: TRBV29-1
D: TRBD1
CDR3: CSVEGGQGDEQYF
DNA: TGCAGCGTTGAAGGCGGACAGGGCGACGAGCAGTACTTC

size: .
J: TRBJ1-5
V: TRBV6-1
D: TRBD1
CDR3: CASSETDRLPQHF
DNA: TGTGCCAGCAGTGAAACGGACAGGCTGCCCCAGCATTTT

size: once
J: TRBJ2-2
V: TRBV6-5
D: TRBD1
CDR3: CASSRTGGEGELFF
DNA: TGTGCCAGCAGCAGGACAGGGGGCGAAGGGGAGCTGTTTTTT

size: few
J: TRBJ2-2
V: TRBV9
D: .
CDR3: CASSVRGPNTGELFF
DNA: TGTGCCAGCAGCGTACGGGGTCCGAACACCGGGGAGCTGTTTTTT

size: .
J: TRBJ1-5
V: TRBV4-3
D: TRBD1
CDR3: CASSRDRAQPQHF
DNA: TGCGCCAGCAGTCGGGACAGGGCTCAGCCCCAGCATTTT

size: .
J: TRBJ1-1
V: TRBV3-1/TRBV3-2
D: .
CDR3: CASSQRSGNTEAFF
DNA: TGTGCCAGCAGCCAAAGGTCGGGGAACACTGAAGCTTTCTTT

size: once
J: TRBJ1-2
V: TRBV3-1/TRBV3-2
D: .
CDR3: CASSQGVRGSNYGYTF
DNA: TGTGCCAGCAGCCAGGGGGTCAGGGGATCCAACTATGGCTACACCTTC

size: .
J: TRBJ1-2
V: TRBV5-4
D: TRBD1
CDR3: CASSKGASLPGYTF
DNA: TGTGCCAGCAGCAAGGGGGCCTCCCTTCCTGGCTACACCTTC

size: .
J: TRBJ2-3
V: TRBV19
D: .
CDR3: CASSISLGTLDTQYF
DNA: TGTGCCAGTAGTATCTCTCTTGGGACACTAGATACGCAGTATTTT

size: .
J: TRBJ2-3
V: TRBV27
D: TRBD1
CDR3: CASTPSGTGVGDTQYF
DNA: TGTGCCAGCACTCCCTCCGGGACAGGGGTGGGAGATACGCAGTATTTT

size: few
J: TRBJ2-3
V: TRBV6-2/TRBV6-3
D: TRBD2
CDR3: CASSPGLAGYTDTQYF
DNA: TGTGCCAGCAGTCCCGGACTAGCGGGCTACACAGATACGCAGTATTTT

size: .
J: TRBJ1-1
V: TRBV6-2/TRBV6-3
D: .
CDR3: CASSYQIRGSAEAFF
DNA: TGTGCCAGCAGTTACCAGATCAGGGGTAGTGCTGAAGCTTTCTTT

size: .
J: TRBJ2-5
V: TRBV5-1
D: .
CDR3: CASSSTQGGVKETQYF
DNA: TGCGCCAGCAGTAGTACCCAAGGGGGAGTAAAGGAGACCCAGTACTTC

size: .
J: TRBJ2-1
V: TRBV6-2/TRBV6-3
D: TRBD2
CDR3: CASSKHLAGGPNEQFF
DNA: TGTGCCAGCAGTAAACACTTAGCGGGAGGGCCGAATGAGCAGTTCTTC

size: .
J: TRBJ2-2
V: TRBV9
D: TRBD1
CDR3: CASSASTGLGGELFF
DNA: TGTGCCAGCAGCGCATCGACAGGGTTGGGCGGGGAGCTGTTTTTT

size: once
J: TRBJ2-1
V: TRBV4-3
D: .
CDR3: CASSHSGFSYNEQFF
DNA: TGCGCCAGCAGCCACTCGGGGTTCTCCTACAATGAGCAGTTCTTC